This T cell receptor beta chain was obtained from a study of T-cell reconstitution after alpha-beta-depleted transplantation in children. With regard to this clonotype: Its cognate antigen is unknown.

Whole-study results and caveats: At day 60, the high TCRbeta diversity found in some patients originated from recipient T cells and thymic progenitors that had survived. T-cell numbers and diversity one year post-transplant derived largely from freshly generated T cells. Roughly two months post-transplant, alpha-beta T cells reportedly originated from several hundred graft clones that had expanded.

Library preparation (for TCRbeta) was performed with unique molecular identifiers. TCRdb used MiXCR to reprocess the PCR reads, holding one entry per CDR3 protein. The sample lists 200,000 to 300,000 distinct CDR3 sequences, more than 20% occurring once. Germline-derived CDR1 and CDR2 are DFQATT and SNEGSKA (reference sequence). Trimming left V 5 bases short and J 8 bases short, with 15 bases between. The CDR3 has 12 amino acids. The TCR originated in a girl aged 2 to 10 with Fanconi anemia, due to receive a stem cell transplant. Sequenced material: PBMCs, taken before TCRalphabeta/CD19-depleted stem cell transplant. The chain joins TRBV20-1 to TRBJ1-2, with a tentative D call TRBD1 (5 bases). The DNA of the CDR3 is TGCAGTGCTCGACAGTTTATCCTGGGCTACACCTTC. Its protein product is CSARQFILGYTF.